Shown below are 3 T cell receptor beta chains from a single sample sequenced in a study of technical replicates of blood from several donors. Here immunoSEQ multiplex PCR was the method, and the copy in TCRdb shows in-frame clones only, minus some. The data hold around 29,000 clones, with 90% to 95% observed a single time. The specimen was PBMCs. These receptors were obtained from a human donor in good health. Some clones in this sample may be carry-over from other donors' samples.

As for this clone: A much larger clonotype is one base distant, so this may be a read error. Other DNA sequences from this sample encode an identical CDR3 as well. The J gene is TRBJ2-1, the V gene TRBV5-1, with 9 bases identical to TRBD2. CDR3 length: 14 amino acids. Looked up from germline, CDR1 is SGHRS and CDR2 is YFSETQ. Trimming cost V 4 bases and J 4 bases; bases outside gene matches: 3. The CDR3 protein is CASSGSGGYNEQFF. DNA for the CDR3: TGCGCCAGCAGCGGTAGCGGGGGTTACAATGAGCAGTTCTTC. Drawing the rest from reference TRBV5-1 and TRBJ2-1, the complete variable domain is KAGVTQTPRYLIKTRGQQVTLSCSPISGHRSVSWYQQTPGQGLQFLFEYFSETQRNKGNFPGRFSGRQFSNSRSEMNVSTLELGDSALYLCASSGSGGYNEQFFGPGTRLTVL.

V is TRBV27 and J is TRBJ2-7; 8 positions agree with TRBD2. This CDR3 comprises 19 residues. In germline, CDR1 is MNHEY, CDR2 SMNVEV (reference sequence). Trimming removed 3 bases from V and 1 base from J; junction bases left unmatched: 17. This CDR3 reads CASSLSAGGPGVGSYEQYF. CDR3 nucleotides: TGTGCCAGCAGTTTGAGCGCGGGAGGACCAGGCGTAGGGTCCTACGAGCAGTACTTC.

The rearrangement links TRBV5-1 to TRBJ1-5; D remains ambiguous. Germline V gene sequence: CDR1 SGHRS, CDR2 YFSETQ. The CDR3 contains 18 residues. V was pared by 4 bases and J by 3 bases, with 23 bases between. CDR3: CASSPNCKIEQINQPQHF. CDR3 coding DNA: TGCGCCAGCAGCCCCAACTGTAAGATAGAACAGATCAATCAGCCCCAGCATTTT.